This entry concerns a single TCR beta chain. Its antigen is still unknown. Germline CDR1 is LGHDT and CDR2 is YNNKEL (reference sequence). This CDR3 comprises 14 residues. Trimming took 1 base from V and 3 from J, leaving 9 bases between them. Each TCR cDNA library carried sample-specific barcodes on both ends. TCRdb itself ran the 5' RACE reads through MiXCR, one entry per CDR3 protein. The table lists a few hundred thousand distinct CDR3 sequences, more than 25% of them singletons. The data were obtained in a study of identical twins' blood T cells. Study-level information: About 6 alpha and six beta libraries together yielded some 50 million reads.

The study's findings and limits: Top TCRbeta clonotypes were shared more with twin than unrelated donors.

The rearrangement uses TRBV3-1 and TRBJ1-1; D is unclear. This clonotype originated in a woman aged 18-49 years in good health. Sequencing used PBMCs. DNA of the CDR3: TGTGCCAGCAGCCAAGGGACGGCCTACACTGAAGCTTTCTTT. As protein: CASSQGTAYTEAFF.